The sample holds a few counts of the clone carrying this T cell receptor (beta chain). Its specificity is not known. Trimming took off 5 bases at V and 0 bases at J, with 7 bases between the two ends. CDR3 length: 12 amino acids. Germline CDR1 GTSNPN, CDR2 SVGIG (reference sequence). Data came from immunoSEQ multiplex PCR; TCRdb stores just in-frame clones and leaves some out. In the table there are 12,000 to 15,000 clones, approximately 90% of which are singletons. This sample stems from a study of pediatric ulcerative colitis. Overall study results and limits: All ulcerative colitis patients, but no controls, carried two rectal clonotypes.

The clonotype originates from a boy aged 5-17 years with moderate ulcerative colitis. This rearrangement joins TRBV30 to TRBJ1-2; weak D call: TRBD1 (6 bases). Sequencing was performed on blood. The CDR3 spells CAWDRPNYGYTF. CDR3 DNA sequence: TGTGCCTGGGACAGGCCTAACTATGGCTACACCTTC.